This TCR beta chain comes out of a study of radiotherapy plus CTLA-4 blockade in lung cancer. Study-wide background: For roughly 19% of patients, objective responses occurred, and approximately 30% had disease control. Overall study findings and caveats: Interferon-beta, together with early blood T cell clone dynamics, reportedly best predicted response. Subsequent to radiotherapy plus ipilimumab, tumor-derived TCR clones underwent expansion in blood.

Comments on this clone: The antigen remains unidentified.

Profiling relied on immunoSEQ multiplex PCR, and the TCRdb table lists in-frame clones only, not all of them. In the table there are 39,000 or so clones, about 73% of which are singletons. Participants had chemo-refractory metastatic non-small-cell lung cancer and were treated with focal radiation plus ipilimumab CTLA-4 blockade. The clonotype originates from a human donor with non-small cell lung cancer who had stable disease on radiotherapy plus ipilimumab. This sample comprised peripheral blood, obtained from a patient treated with radiotherapy plus ipilimumab.

DNA of the CDR3: TGTGCCAGCAGTTTATCCGGGACAGATACCTACGAGCAGTACGTC. This codes for CASSLSGTDTYEQYV. This chain uses TRBV6-5 with TRBJ2-7; 7 bases line up with TRBD1. Germline V gene sequence: CDR1 MNHEY, CDR2 SVGAGI. V was pared by 4 bases and J by 2 bases, with 8 bases of the junction left unmatched. The length of the CDR3 is 15 residues.